The T cell receptor (beta chain) under discussion was sequenced for a study of T cells after yellow fever vaccination. From the 5' RACE reads, TCRdb called clonotypes with MiXCR, one entry per CDR3 protein. The sample holds a few hundred thousand distinct CDR3 sequences, around 4.9% seen once. Germline loops: CDR1 LNHNV, CDR2 YYDKDF (reference sequence). This CDR3 region has 13 residues. The V end was cut by 1 base, the J end by 6 bases, with 9 bases between. This TCR was recovered from a young man who received the YFV17D yellow fever vaccine. The gene calls are TRBV15 and TRBJ1-2; D gene uncertain. The sample in question was CD4+ T cells sorted from PBMCs, obtained on the day of the yellow fever booster vaccination. CDR3 DNA sequence: TGTGCCACCAGCAGAGGGACGGAAGATGGCTACACCTTC. Translation gives CATSRGTEDGYTF.